The 27 T cell receptor beta chains below come from one sample, sequenced in a study of shared clonotypes between healthy human individuals. The assay was immunoSEQ multiplex PCR, and TCRdb's table has in-frame clones only and misses some. The sample records some 1.5 million clones, roughly 96% being singletons. Sequencing was performed on naive CD4+ T cells sorted from blood. Subset meaning: CD45RA+ positively selected. These receptors all come from a man aged 30 to 45 in good health.

The J gene is TRBJ1-2, the V gene TRBV5-1, with unresolved D. Germline values: CDR1 SGHRS, CDR2 YFSETQ. There are 13 residues in the CDR3. V lost 0 bases to trimming and J lost 7 bases, with 10 bases between them. CDR3 bases: TGCGCCAGCAGCTTGGGCGGGTCGAGTGGCTACACCTTC. Translated: CASSLGGSSGYTF.

In this sample, this clone turned up a few times. The chain links TRBV6-6 to TRBJ2-3; possibly TRBD1 for D (6 bases). V dropped 0 bases and J dropped 4 bases, with 8 bases sitting between them. This CDR3 comprises 14 residues. Germline loops: CDR1 MNHNY, CDR2 SVGAGI (reference sequence). The CDR3 reads CASSYSDSADTQYF. The DNA for the CDR3 is TGTGCCAGCAGTTACTCGGACAGCGCAGATACGCAGTATTTT.

DNA of the CDR3: TGTGCCAGCAGCTTAAGATCGGTAGCGGGATTCACAGATACGCAGTATTTT. This translates into CASSLRSVAGFTDTQYF. This chain uses TRBV7-8 with TRBJ2-3; 8 bases are a match to TRBD2. The CDR3 sequence is 17 residues long. Germline V gene sequence: CDR1 SGHVS, CDR2 FQNEAQ. The V gene end was trimmed by 2 bases and the J gene end by 2 bases; junction bases not matched to a gene: 9.

The chain couples TRBV7-6 to TRBJ2-2; D is tentatively TRBD1 or TRBD2 (5 bases each). This CDR3 has 15 residues. V was cut by 7 bases and J by 5 bases, with 17 bases left in between. CDR1 is SGHVS and CDR2 is FNYEAQ in the germline V gene. The CDR3 region has the DNA TGTGCCAGCACTACCCCGGGGCCCGTGACCGGGGAGCTGTTTTTT. Translating it yields CASTTPGPVTGELFF.

CDR3 sequence (DNA): TGTGCCAGCAACCGGCCTAATGAAAAACTGTTTTTT. It codes for CASNRPNEKLFF. V usage is TRBV28 and J usage is TRBJ1-4, with D unresolved. V was pared by 7 bases and J by 3 bases, with 6 bases between. Germline-derived CDR1 and CDR2 are MDHEN and SYDVKM. This CDR3 spans 12 amino acids.

V and J are TRBV11-3 and TRBJ2-7, with D possibly TRBD2 on 6 matching bases. V dropped 6 bases and J dropped 0 bases, with 15 bases sitting between them. The length of the CDR3 is 15 residues. Germline V lookup: CDR1 SGHNT, CDR2 YENEEA. The CDR3 sequence: CASSRRTGVSYEQYF. The CDR3 bases are TGTGCCAGCAGTCGCAGGACGGGGGTCTCCTACGAGCAGTACTTC.

V is TRBV28 and J is TRBJ2-3; 8 nucleotides align to TRBD2. With 0 bases clipped from V and 2 bases from J, the junction kept 7 bases outside the gene matches. CDR1 and CDR2 (germline): MDHEN, SYDVKM. This CDR3 has 17 residues. In nucleotides, the CDR3 is TGTGCCAGCAGTTTATGGACTAGCGCGGGACTCACAGATACGCAGTATTTT. Protein: CASSLWTSAGLTDTQYF.

This clone was observed a handful of times. Distinct nucleotide sequences in the sample also encode this CDR3. The J gene is TRBJ2-7, the V gene TRBV2; D is perhaps TRBD2 (5 bases). V lost 4 bases to trimming and J lost 2 bases, with 6 bases between them. This CDR3 comprises 12 residues. Germline CDR1 is SNHLY and CDR2 is FYNNEI. The CDR3 sequence is CASSAGTYEQYF. The DNA for the CDR3 is TGTGCCAGCAGTGCCGGGACCTACGAGCAGTACTTC. Full variable domain (remainder filled in from reference TRBV2 and TRBJ2-7): EPEVTQTPSHQVTQMGQEVILRCVPISNHLYFYWYRQILGQKVEFLVSFYNNEISEKSEIFDDQFSVERPDGSNFTLKIRSTKLEDSAMYFCASSAGTYEQYFGPGTRLTVT.

This clone showed up just once. The chain recombines TRBV5-1 with TRBJ2-5; D gene unclear. V was shortened by 1 base and J by 1 base, with 11 bases between the two germline ends. Germline V gene sequence: CDR1 SGHRS, CDR2 YFSETQ. CDR3 length equals 15 residues. The CDR3 region is CASSLFRSVQETQYF. CDR3 bases: TGCGCCAGCAGCTTGTTCCGGTCGGTCCAAGAGACCCAGTACTTC.

The chain employs TRBV2 and TRBJ2-5; 8 nucleotides agree with TRBD1. Germline V gene sequence: CDR1 SNHLY, CDR2 FYNNEI. With 6 bases clipped from V and 1 base from J, the junction kept 1 base outside the gene matches. CDR3 length: 13 residues. The CDR3 spells CASSDRGQETQYF. CDR3 bases: TGTGCCAGCAGCGACAGGGGCCAAGAGACCCAGTACTTC.

V and J are TRBV20-1 and TRBJ1-2; D is unclear. Germline values: CDR1 DFQATT, CDR2 SNEGSKA (reference sequence). The germline V and J ends were trimmed by 1 base and 8 bases, with 8 bases remaining between them. The CDR3 loop spans 11 amino acids. The CDR3 DNA sequence: TGCAGTGCTAGAGGCCCCGGAGGCTACACCTTC. As protein: CSARGPGGYTF.

The V and J genes are TRBV28 and TRBJ2-1; a possible D gene is TRBD2 (6 bases). V lost 4 bases, J lost 3 bases, and 13 bases lay in between. The CDR3 has 15 residues. Per germline, CDR1 MDHEN and CDR2 SYDVKM. The CDR3 here is CASSSGSEGYNEQFF. The CDR3 region has the DNA TGTGCCAGCAGTTCCGGGAGTGAAGGCTACAATGAGCAGTTCTTC.

The gene calls are TRBV6-1 and TRBJ2-3, with 8 nucleotides matching TRBD2. The V gene's germline CDR1 is MNHNS and CDR2 SASEGT. The CDR3 has 15 amino acids. With V trimmed by 7 bases and J by 4 bases, 10 bases remained unmatched. DNA of the CDR3: TGTGCCAGCAACTTGGGGACTAGACATGCAGATACGCAGTATTTT. Residues: CASNLGTRHADTQYF.

CDR3 nucleotide sequence: TGTGCCAGCAGTGCGAGCGGGCAAGAGACCCAGTACTTC. Amino acids: CASSASGQETQYF. The chain uses TRBV6-1 and TRBJ2-5, with a possible D match to TRBD2 (6 bases). CDR1 is MNHNS and CDR2 is SASEGT in the germline V gene. Trimming pared 4 bases from V and 2 bases from J, leaving 8 bases between. The length of the CDR3 is 13 residues.

The rearrangement links TRBV30 to TRBJ2-1; a weak D match, TRBD1 (5 bases). The CDR3 consists of 14 residues. Trimming left V 3 bases short and J 6 bases short, with 15 bases between. Germline CDR1 is GTSNPN and CDR2 is SVGIG (reference sequence). CDR3 sequence: CAWRAVTVFNEQFF. Here the CDR3 DNA reads TGTGCCTGGAGGGCAGTGACAGTTTTCAATGAGCAGTTCTTC.

The CDR3 here is CASSVGPRTDTQYF. For the CDR3, the DNA is TGTGCCAGCAGCGTAGGACCCCGCACAGATACGCAGTATTTT. The V and J genes are TRBV7-6 and TRBJ2-3; no definite D call. The CDR3 length is 14 residues. The V gene lost 5 bases and the J gene lost 1 base, with 10 bases spanning the gap. The germline V gene has CDR1 SGHVS and CDR2 FNYEAQ.

The chain joins TRBV29-1 to TRBJ2-5; 8 bases are a match to TRBD1. The DNA end is a closer match to TRBJ2-7, so the J assignment may be wrong. The CDR3 is 14 amino acids. The germline CDR1 and CDR2 sequences are SQVTM and ANQGSEA. The CDR3 coding sequence is TGCAGCGTTGCCTACGGGACAGGATTCTACGAGCAGTACTTC. It encodes CSVAYGTGFYEQYF.

Points on this clone: Other nucleotide sequences in the sample specify the same CDR3. V gene TRBV6-1 combines with J gene TRBJ1-1, with 7 nucleotides matching TRBD1. Per germline, CDR1 MNHNS and CDR2 SASEGT. V trimming: 5 bases; J trimming: 2 bases; junction bases outside the gene matches: 5. The CDR3 spans 14 residues. CDR3 in amino acids: CASSRTGDNTEAFF. The CDR3 nucleotides read TGTGCCAGCAGTAGGACAGGAGATAACACTGAAGCTTTCTTT.

The CDR3 loop reads CASRGASGSGDGELFF. Written as DNA, the CDR3 is TGCGCCAGCAGGGGGGCTAGCGGGAGTGGAGACGGGGAGCTGTTTTTT. The rearrangement links TRBV5-1 to TRBJ2-2; TRBD2 aligns across 10 bases. V was clipped by 5 bases and J by 7 bases; unmatched bases: 11. Per germline, CDR1 SGHRS and CDR2 YFSETQ. This CDR3 comprises 16 residues.

The count of this clone is one. The chain combines TRBV6-5 with TRBJ2-7; 7 bases match TRBD1. The V segment lost 6 bases and the J segment 3 bases; nucleotides outside the gene matches: 5. CDR1 is MNHEY and CDR2 is SVGAGI in the germline V gene. The CDR3 is 13 amino acids. The CDR3 here is CASRTGNVYEQYF. Here the CDR3 DNA reads TGTGCCAGCAGGACAGGGAATGTCTACGAGCAGTACTTC.

The gene calls are TRBV15 and TRBJ1-5; D ambiguous. The CDR3 has 14 amino acids. Trimming removed 2 bases at V and 8 bases at J, with 13 bases between. CDR1 and CDR2 (germline): LNHNV, YYDKDF (reference sequence). Here the CDR3 reads CATSRRPQPEPQHF. The CDR3 bases are TGTGCCACCAGCAGAAGACCACAGCCGGAGCCCCAGCATTTT.

V and J are TRBV11-1 and TRBJ2-1; 12 bases map to TRBD2. This CDR3 comprises 18 residues. The V segment lost 3 bases and the J segment 0 bases; nucleotides outside the gene matches: 6. In germline, CDR1 is SGHAT, CDR2 FQDESV (reference sequence). As DNA, the CDR3 is TGTGCCAGCAGCTTTCTAGCGGGAGGGCCTAGCTCCTACAATGAGCAGTTCTTC. This encodes CASSFLAGGPSSYNEQFF.

This chain joins TRBV10-1 and TRBJ1-4, with D unresolved. V lost 3 bases, J lost 4 bases, and 6 bases lay in between. The CDR3 is 13 amino acids. The germline gives CDR1 WNHNN, CDR2 SYGVQD (reference sequence). The CDR3 sequence: CASSERINEKLFF. The CDR3 DNA sequence: TGCGCCAGCAGTGAAAGAATTAATGAAAAACTGTTTTTT.

The chain combines TRBV11-2 with TRBJ2-1; D gene unclear. Germline assignment: CDR1 SGHAT and CDR2 FQNNGV. This CDR3 is built from 12 residues. V lost 0 bases and J 7 bases, leaving 4 bases between the germline ends. As DNA, the CDR3 is TGTGCCAGCAGCTTAGATGCGAATGAGCAGTTCTTC. Translated, it gives CASSLDANEQFF.

The chain combines TRBV14 with TRBJ2-7, with a possible D match to TRBD1 (6 bases). The CDR3 has 14 amino acids. V lost 4 bases and J lost 0, with 10 bases in between. CDR1 SGHDN and CDR2 FVKESK come from the germline V gene. In DNA, the CDR3 is TGTGCCAGCAGCCGCTTACAGGGCTCCTACGAGCAGTACTTC. It specifies CASSRLQGSYEQYF.

The J gene is TRBJ2-7, the V gene TRBV7-6; either TRBD1 or TRBD2 may fit D (7 bases each). The CDR3 runs 15 residues. CDR1 is SGHVS and CDR2 is FNYEAQ in the germline V gene. Trimming removed 0 bases at V and 4 bases at J, with 13 bases between. CDR3 coding DNA: TGTGCCAGCAGCTTAGCGTCAGGGGGGGTTTACGAGCAGTACTTC. Its translation: CASSLASGGVYEQYF.

This clone was detected only once. The chain joins TRBV27 to TRBJ1-4; D is possibly TRBD1 (5 bases). Germline CDR1 and CDR2: MNHEY and SMNVEV (reference sequence). The ends were cut back, 6 bases at V and 4 bases at J, with 18 bases in the middle. The CDR3 extends over 16 amino acids. CDR3 sequence (DNA): TGTGCCAGCAGACGTAAAGTAAGGGGCCTTAATGAAAAACTGTTTTTT. This sequence encodes CASRRKVRGLNEKLFF.